These T cell receptor beta chains were read from a single sample in a study of post-analysis software for immune sequencing data. TCRdb used MiXCR to reprocess the PCR reads, holding one entry per CDR3 protein. The table shows roughly 800,000 distinct CDR3 sequences, with about 32% occurring only once. Source material: blood. These receptors all come from a girl aged 10 to 17 with multiple sclerosis. The CDR3 runs from the conserved cysteine through the conserved F or W. D genes are given only for firm matches. Clone size appears in some rows only: once, few, many, or a class for an expanded clone.

>-|TRBD1|TRBV7-2|TRBJ2-4
CASSPTTGGENIQYF
TGTGCCAGCAGCCCAACCACAGGGGGCGAAAACATTCAGTACTTC
>few|TRBD2|TRBV6-4|TRBJ2-1
CASSDSGHSYNEQFF
TGTGCCAGCAGTGATAGCGGGCACTCCTACAATGAGCAGTTCTTC
>few|-|TRBV15|TRBJ2-5
CATSREQVGQETQYF
TGTGCCACCAGCAGAGAACAGGTTGGACAAGAGACCCAGTACTTC
>-|TRBD1|TRBV5-1|TRBJ2-2
CASSPGDRGNTGELFF
TGCGCCAGCAGCCCCGGGGACAGGGGGAACACCGGGGAGCTGTTTTTT
>-|-|TRBV20-1|TRBJ2-3
CRAREVADTQYF
TGCAGGGCTAGAGAGGTAGCCGATACGCAGTATTTT
>-|TRBD1|TRBV6-2/TRBV6-3|TRBJ1-5
CASKPGGWQPQHF
TGTGCCAGCAAACCAGGGGGCTGGCAGCCCCAGCATTTT
>few|TRBD2|TRBV29-1|TRBJ2-3
CSGGGDADRTTQYF
TGCAGCGGGGGAGGGGACGCCGACCGCACTACGCAGTATTTT
>-|-|TRBV20-1|TRBJ2-7
CSARPPGVTWEQYF
TGCAGTGCTAGGCCACCGGGGGTGACGTGGGAGCAGTACTTC
>many|-|TRBV10-3|TRBJ2-3
CAISGDIPSSTDTQYF
TGTGCCATCAGCGGGGACATTCCCTCTAGCACAGATACGCAGTATTTT
>few|-|TRBV29-1|TRBJ1-1
CSVAQGLNTEAFF
TGCAGCGTGGCGCAGGGATTGAACACTGAAGCTTTCTTT
>-|-|TRBV20-1|TRBJ2-7
CSTILPAGDEQYF
TGCAGTACCATCCTCCCCGCTGGCGACGAGCAGTACTTC
>-|-|TRBV5-8|TRBJ2-5
CASSWLRETQYF
TGTGCCAGCAGCTGGTTAAGAGAGACCCAGTACTTC
>-|-|TRBV4-1|TRBJ1-5
CARHLNGEGDQPQHF
TGCGCCAGGCACCTGAACGGGGAGGGGGATCAGCCCCAGCATTTT
>-|-|TRBV20-1|TRBJ1-2
CSAGARAYGYTF
TGCAGTGCTGGGGCCCGCGCCTATGGCTACACCTTC
>few|-|TRBV28|TRBJ1-4
CASRRRIVEEKLFF
TGTGCCAGCAGACGACGAATTGTAGAAGAAAAACTGTTTTTT
>few|-|TRBV27|TRBJ1-2
CASSPGHRGYTF
TGTGCCAGCAGTCCGGGACATCGGGGCTACACCTTC
>few|-|TRBV6-6|TRBJ2-1
CASTTSLAGSSYNEQFF
TGTGCCAGCACAACATCCCTCGCGGGGAGCTCCTACAATGAGCAGTTCTTC
>-|-|TRBV2|TRBJ1-1
CASNSEAFF
TGTGCCAGCAATAGTGAAGCTTTCTTT
>-|-|TRBV5-6|TRBJ2-5
CASSKETEGRGPRETQYF
TGTGCCAGCAGCAAAGAGACAGAGGGGCGGGGCCCGAGGGAGACCCAGTACTTC
>many|-|TRBV4-3|TRBJ2-1
CASSQDGTSFTAQFF
TGCGCCAGCAGCCAAGACGGGACGTCCTTTACGGCGCAGTTCTTC